The clone carrying this T cell receptor beta chain occurred once. Trimming left V 6 bases short and J 0 bases short, with 14 bases between. Germline lookup yields CDR1 MNHEY and CDR2 SVGAGI. The CDR3 extends over 15 amino acids. This sample was included in a study of blood T cell repertoires in COVID-19. Study details: Italy, Spain and the United States were the sources of the convalescent and acute COVID-19 samples. T cells, B-cell-depleted T cells, or PBMCs provided the cDNA or gDNA that served as material.

Original analysis: From reference gene primer amplification, estimates of nucleated cell counts were derived. Here immunoSEQ multiplex PCR was the method, and the copy in TCRdb shows in-frame clones only, minus some. V, J and clone size were drawn from that table, and D and trimming were deduced from the DNA. The sample has 90,000 to 130,000 clones, 88% seen once; the top ten hold roughly 3.3%. This receptor was taken from a woman in her forties or fifties with acute or convalescent COVID-19. The sequencing input was peripheral blood. The rearrangement uses TRBV6-5 and TRBJ1-1, with a tentative D call TRBD1 (5 bases). The CDR3 reads CASRRTLSMNTEAFF. CDR3 nucleotides: TGTGCCAGCAGAAGGACACTCTCTATGAACACTGAAGCTTTCTTT.